The T cell receptor (beta chain) under discussion was sequenced for a study of T-cell reconstitution after alpha-beta-depleted transplantation in children. V gave up 8 bases and J gave up 3 bases; unmatched junction bases: 16. CDR1 and CDR2 from the germline V gene are GTSNPN and SVGIG (reference sequence). The CDR3 loop spans 15 amino acids. A TCRbeta library incorporating unique molecular identifiers was prepared. TCRdb reanalysed the PCR reads using MiXCR and keeps one entry per CDR3 protein. This table has 170,000 or so distinct CDR3 sequences, approximately 7% appearing once. This clonotype has a count of ten or more.

The genes are TRBV30 and TRBJ2-7; 7 bases match TRBD2. The material was PBMCs from the stem cell graft donor, obtained from the stem cell graft. The sequence derives from a human donor who donated a stem cell graft to a child with Wiskott-Aldrich syndrome. This CDR3 is CAGYFSPAGFYEQYF. The CDR3 coding sequence is TGTGCCGGCTACTTTTCTCCAGCGGGGTTCTACGAGCAGTACTTC.